The present TCR beta chain was sequenced within a study of T-cell reconstitution after alpha-beta-depleted transplantation in children. The authors prepared the TCRbeta library with unique molecular identifiers. In TCRdb, the PCR reads were re-called with MiXCR into one record per CDR3 protein. Here the sample spans 700,000 or so distinct CDR3 sequences, about an eighth being singletons. V shed 8 bases, J shed 4 bases, and the junction held 3 bases outside the gene matches. CDR3 length: 13 amino acids. The study, taken as a whole, reports: There were some patients whose high TCRbeta diversity at day 60 came from surviving recipient T cells and thymic progenitors. By about two months after transplant, alpha-beta T cells reportedly arose from several hundred graft clones that had expanded. Fresh T-cell production supplied most of the T-cell counts and diversity seen one year after transplant.

Notes on this clonotype: Antigen specificity is unknown.

The source of this sequence is a girl aged 2-15 years with congenital amegakaryocytic thrombocytopenia, due to receive a stem cell transplant. This chain links TRBV12-3 or TRBV12-4 with TRBJ2-2, with 8 bases aligning to TRBD2. This specimen was PBMCs, taken before TCRalphabeta/CD19-depleted stem cell transplant. For the CDR3, the DNA is TGTGCCAGCCACGGGGGGGGCACCGGGGAGCTGTTTTTT. Its protein is CASHGGGTGELFF.